This TCR beta chain was found in a study of response to subunit inactivated influenza vaccine. Points on this clonotype: No antigen is known for it.

Regarding the study as a whole: Each seasonal influenza vaccination, the authors suggested, recruits few new T cells.

The CDR3 extends over 16 amino acids. TCRdb ran MiXCR on the RT-PCR reads and lists one entry per CDR3 protein. The sample carries about 240,000 distinct CDR3 sequences, less than 15% recorded once. The input for sequencing was non-naive T cells sorted from PBMCs, taken around two weeks before vaccination. V gene TRBV21-1 combines with J gene TRBJ1-3. TRBV21-1 is an annotated pseudogene. The origin of this receptor is a man in his forties or fifties who received an inactivated influenza vaccine. CDR3 protein: CASSKAGRASGNTIYF. The CDR3 DNA follows: TGTGCCAGCAGCAAAGCAGGCAGAGCCTCTGGAAACACCATATATTTT.